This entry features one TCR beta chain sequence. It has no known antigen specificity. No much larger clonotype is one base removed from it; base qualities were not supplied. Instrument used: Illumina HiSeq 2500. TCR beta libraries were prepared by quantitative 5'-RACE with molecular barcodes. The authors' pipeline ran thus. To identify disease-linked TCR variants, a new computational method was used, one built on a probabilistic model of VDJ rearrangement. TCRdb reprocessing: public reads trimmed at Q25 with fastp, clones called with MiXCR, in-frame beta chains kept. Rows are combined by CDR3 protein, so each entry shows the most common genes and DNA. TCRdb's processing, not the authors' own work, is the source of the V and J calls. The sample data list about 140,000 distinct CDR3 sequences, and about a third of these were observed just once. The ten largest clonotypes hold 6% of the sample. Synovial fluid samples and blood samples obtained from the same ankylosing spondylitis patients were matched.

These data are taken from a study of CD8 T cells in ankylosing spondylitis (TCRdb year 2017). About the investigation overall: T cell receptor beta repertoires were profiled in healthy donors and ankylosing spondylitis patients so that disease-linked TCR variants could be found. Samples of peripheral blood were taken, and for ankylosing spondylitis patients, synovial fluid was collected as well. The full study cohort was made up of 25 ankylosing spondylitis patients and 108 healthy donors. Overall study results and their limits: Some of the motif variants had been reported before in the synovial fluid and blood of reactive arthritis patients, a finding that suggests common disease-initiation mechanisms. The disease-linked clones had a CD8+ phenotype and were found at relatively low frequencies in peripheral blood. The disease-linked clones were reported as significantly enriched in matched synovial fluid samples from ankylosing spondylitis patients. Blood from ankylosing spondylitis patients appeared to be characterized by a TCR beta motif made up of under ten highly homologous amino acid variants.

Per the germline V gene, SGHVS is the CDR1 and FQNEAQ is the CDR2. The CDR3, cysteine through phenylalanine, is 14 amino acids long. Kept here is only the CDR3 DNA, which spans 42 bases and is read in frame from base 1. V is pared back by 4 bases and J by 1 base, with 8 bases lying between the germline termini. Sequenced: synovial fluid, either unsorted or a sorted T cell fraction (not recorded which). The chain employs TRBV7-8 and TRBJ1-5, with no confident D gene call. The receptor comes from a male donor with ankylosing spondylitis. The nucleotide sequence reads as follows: TGTGCCAGCAGCTCGCGCGAGAGCAATCAGCCCCAGCATTTT. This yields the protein CASSSRESNQPQHF.